One TCR beta chain is described in this entry. Its antigen is not known. Sequenced by immunoSEQ multiplex PCR; TCRdb stores in-frame clones only, minus some. The table shows approximately 100,000 clones, with around nine tenths occurring only once. This entry is derived from a study of a mutant IDH1 vaccine in newly diagnosed glioma. Study-wide background: Patients arrived already treated with radiotherapy, temozolomide, or both, most having had both.

V lost 0 bases and J lost 1, with 10 bases in between. This CDR3 is built from 15 residues. Germline CDR1 and CDR2: SGHDT and YYEEEE. Broader study findings: Apparently unrelated to pseudoprogression were changes in the top peripheral T cell clonotypes.

Time point described: baseline, week 1 (first vaccination visit). Treatment given: pre-vaccination baseline after standard-of-care therapy. The donors' diagnosis was new WHO grade 3 or 4 astrocytoma that was IDH1-mutant and ATRX-lost. Specimen: PBMCs, collected from a glioma patient treated with radiotherapy, temozolomide or both. The source of this sequence is a woman in her forties or fifties with glioma. This chain joins TRBV5-6 and TRBJ1-1; D is unresolved. The CDR3 DNA sequence: TGTGCCAGCAGCTTGGGGGGAGAGCGGAACACTGAAGCTTTCTTT. Translating it yields CASSLGGERNTEAFF.